Described below is a single T cell receptor (beta chain) sequence and its context. Its binding antigen is unknown. Per-base quality was not reported, and no clone a single base away is much larger than it. Every donor in the study was a healthy Caucasian. Libraries were prepared through 5' RACE. Sequencing relied on an Illumina HiSeq 2000. A universal primer binding site was added through template switching, and the final cDNA carried a unique molecular identifier so that TCR cDNA molecules could be counted accurately. Specific primers in the conserved constant-segment region were used to synthesize first-strand cDNA for the TCR alpha and beta chains. Each cDNA library was double barcoded, with a SMART-Mk sample barcode plus Illumina barcodes, to control for contamination. TruSeq adapter sequences, together with Illumina sample barcodes, were added in two successive PCR steps. Sequencing of the TCR alpha and beta cDNA libraries was done on the Illumina HiSeq platform using custom primers. Per the authors' processing: Raw reads were processed with MiGEC to extract unique molecular identifiers, and MiXCR was used to determine CDR3 positions. Recombination models were inferred per individual with the repgenHMM and IGoR tools using an EM algorithm. The analysis of shared clonotypes was done with the tcR package in R, with sharing normalized by the product of cloneset sizes. Out-of-frame nonproductive sequences were analyzed to study raw recombination free of thymic and clonal selection effects. TCRdb reprocessed the public reads (quality trimming at Q25 with fastp, clone calling with MiXCR) and kept in-frame beta chains. Rows are combined by CDR3 protein, so each entry shows the most common genes and DNA. None of the V and J calls come from the authors' own analysis; TCRdb made them. Within this sample are roughly 1.6 million distinct CDR3 sequences, with about 31% of them counted one time only. The ten largest clones capture 0.25% to 0.3% of the sample.

V is shortened by 5 bases, J by 8 bases, and the region joining them spans 15 bases. The CDR3 covers 14 residues, taking in both the cysteine and the phenylalanine. The entry retains the CDR3 DNA only, 42 bases that are in frame from base 1. Based on the germline V gene, the CDR1 and CDR2 sequences are MGHDK and SYGVNS. These data belong to a study of identical twins (dated by TCRdb to about 2016). Turning to the overall study: The study deep-sequenced TCR alpha and beta repertoires from monozygotic twins, unrelated adults of various ages and cord blood to test whether fetal clonotypes persist. To rule out contamination, replicate twin experiments were performed at different times with different library preparation protocols. Study-wide conclusions, independent of this receptor: Compared with coincidental sharing between unrelated individuals, out-of-frame TCR alpha sequences shared between twins had an excess of sequences with low generation probability. Out-of-frame TCR alpha sharing in monozygotic twins was systematically underestimated by recombination models, whereas sharing between unrelated individuals was in agreement with the recombination models. Because the same donors could not be followed over many years, conclusions were based on cross-sectional statistical analysis. Zero-insertion analyses could be partly confounded by invariant T cells such as MAIT and iNKT, although diverse VJ usage argued against such confounding for most clonotypes. A weaker excess of twin sharing was found in beta out-of-frame sequences because the signal-to-noise ratio was lowered by fewer shared sequences. Abundant cord blood beta clonotypes carried fewer insertions; young adult naive repertoires showed a weaker similar trend, while memory repertoires showed none.

In this chain, TRBV25-1 is recombined with TRBJ1-4; TRBD1 is a possible D gene, resting on 6 matching bases. The sequenced material came from cord blood. This sequence originates from a newborn girl in good health. The CDR3 has the sequence CASSPRGGREKLFF. Read as DNA, the sequence is TGTGCCAGCAGTCCTCGAGGGGGTAGGGAAAAACTGTTTTTT.